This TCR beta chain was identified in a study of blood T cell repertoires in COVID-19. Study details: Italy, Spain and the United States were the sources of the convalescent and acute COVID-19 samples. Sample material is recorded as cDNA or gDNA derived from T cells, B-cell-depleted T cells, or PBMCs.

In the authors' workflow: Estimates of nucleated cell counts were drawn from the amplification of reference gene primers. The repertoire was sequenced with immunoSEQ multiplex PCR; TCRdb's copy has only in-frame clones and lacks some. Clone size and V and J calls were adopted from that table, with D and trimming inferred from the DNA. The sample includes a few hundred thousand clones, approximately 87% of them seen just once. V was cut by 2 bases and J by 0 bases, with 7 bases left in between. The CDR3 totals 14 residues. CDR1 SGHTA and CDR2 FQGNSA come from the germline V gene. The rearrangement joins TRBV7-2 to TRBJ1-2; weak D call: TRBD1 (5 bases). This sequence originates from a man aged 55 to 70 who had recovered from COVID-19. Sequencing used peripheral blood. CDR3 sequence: CASSLRQPNYGYTF. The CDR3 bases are TGTGCCAGCAGCTTAAGACAGCCTAACTATGGCTACACCTTC.